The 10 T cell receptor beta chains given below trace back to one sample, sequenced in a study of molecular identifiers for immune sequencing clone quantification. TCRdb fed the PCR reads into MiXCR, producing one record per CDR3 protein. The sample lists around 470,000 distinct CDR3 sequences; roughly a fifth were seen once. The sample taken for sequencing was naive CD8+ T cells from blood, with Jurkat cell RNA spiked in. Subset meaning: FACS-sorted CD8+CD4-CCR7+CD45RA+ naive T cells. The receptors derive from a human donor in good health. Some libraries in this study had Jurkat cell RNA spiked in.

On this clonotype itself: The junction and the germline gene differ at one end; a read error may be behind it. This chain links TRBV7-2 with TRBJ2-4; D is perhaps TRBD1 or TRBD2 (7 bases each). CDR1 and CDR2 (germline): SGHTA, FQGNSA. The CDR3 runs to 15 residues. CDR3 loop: CASSPAGGGWNTQYF. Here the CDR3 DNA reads TGTGCCAGCAGCCCGGCAGGGGGGGGATGGAACACTCAGTACTTC.

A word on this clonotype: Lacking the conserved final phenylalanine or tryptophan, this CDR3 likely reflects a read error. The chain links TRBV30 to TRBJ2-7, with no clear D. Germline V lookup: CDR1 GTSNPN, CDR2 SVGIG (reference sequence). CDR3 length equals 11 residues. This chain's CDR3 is CACSGSYEQYL. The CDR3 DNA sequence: TGTGCCTGTAGTGGCAGCTACGAGCAGTACCTC.

The DNA for the CDR3 is TGTGCCAGCAGTGGGCTAGCGGGAGGCCCCCAGAGGGATGAGCAGTTCTTC. This codes for CASSGLAGGPQRDEQFF. This chain joins TRBV6-6 and TRBJ2-1, with 11 bases matching TRBD2. V shed 5 bases and J 8 bases; nucleotides not matched to a gene: 14. Germline V gene sequence: CDR1 MNHNY, CDR2 SVGAGI (reference sequence). This CDR3 comprises 17 residues.

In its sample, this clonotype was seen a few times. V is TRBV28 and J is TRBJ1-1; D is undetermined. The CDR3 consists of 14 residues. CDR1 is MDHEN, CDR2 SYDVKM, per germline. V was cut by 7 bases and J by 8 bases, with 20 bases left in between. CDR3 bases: TGTGCCAGCAACTTTCTGGCCGCCTTGGGAGAAGCTTTCTTT. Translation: CASNFLAALGEAFF.

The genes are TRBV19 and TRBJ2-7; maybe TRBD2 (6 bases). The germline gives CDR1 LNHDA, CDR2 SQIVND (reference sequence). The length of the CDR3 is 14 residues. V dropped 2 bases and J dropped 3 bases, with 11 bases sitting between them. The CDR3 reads CASSIMGLVYEQYF. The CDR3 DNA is TGTGCCAGTAGTATAATGGGACTCGTCTACGAGCAGTACTTC.

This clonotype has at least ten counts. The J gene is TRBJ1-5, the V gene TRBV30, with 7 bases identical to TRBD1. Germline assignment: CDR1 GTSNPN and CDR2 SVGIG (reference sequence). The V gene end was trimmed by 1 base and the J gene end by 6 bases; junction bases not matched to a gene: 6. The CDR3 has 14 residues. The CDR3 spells CAWSATGRGQPQHF. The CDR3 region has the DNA TGTGCCTGGAGTGCGACAGGGCGCGGTCAGCCCCAGCATTTT.

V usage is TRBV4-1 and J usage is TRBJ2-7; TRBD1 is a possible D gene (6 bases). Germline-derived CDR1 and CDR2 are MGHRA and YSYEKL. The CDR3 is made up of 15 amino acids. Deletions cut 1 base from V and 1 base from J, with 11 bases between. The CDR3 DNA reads TGCGCCAGCAGCCAAGGGGACGGACAGTCCTACGAGCAGTACTTC. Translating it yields CASSQGDGQSYEQYF.

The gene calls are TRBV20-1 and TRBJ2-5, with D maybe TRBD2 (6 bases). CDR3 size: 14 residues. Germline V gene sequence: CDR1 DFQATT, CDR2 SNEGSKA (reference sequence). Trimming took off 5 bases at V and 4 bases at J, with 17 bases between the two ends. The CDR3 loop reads CSAEPGEAGETQYF. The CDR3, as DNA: TGCAGTGCTGAGCCGGGGGAAGCAGGAGAGACCCAGTACTTC.

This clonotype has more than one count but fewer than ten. This CDR3 is CASSLRDGNTEAFF. CDR3 nucleotide sequence: TGTGCCAGCAGCCTAAGGGACGGTAACACTGAAGCTTTCTTT. The chain has TRBV7-6 and TRBJ1-1; perhaps TRBD1 as D (5 bases). The CDR3 spans 14 residues. Trimming cost V 5 bases and J 2 bases, with 12 bases left between them. CDR1 is SGHVS and CDR2 is FNYEAQ in the germline V gene.

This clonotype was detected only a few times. The CDR3 loop reads CASSDLQSSYNEQFF. Here the CDR3 DNA reads TGTGCCAGCAGCGACCTCCAGAGCTCCTACAATGAGCAGTTCTTC. The chain carries TRBV7-6 and TRBJ2-1; D call uncertain. The CDR3 has 15 residues. CDR1 and CDR2 (germline): SGHVS, FNYEAQ. Between the trimmed V and J ends, which lost 5 bases and 0 bases, there was a span of 11 bases. The full variable domain, with the rest looked up from reference TRBV7-6 and TRBJ2-1, is GAGVSQSPRYKVTKRGQDVALRCDPISGHVSLYWYRQALGQGPEFLTYFNYEAQQDKSGLPNDRFSAERPEGSISTLTIQRTEQRDSAMYRCASSDLQSSYNEQFFGPGTRLTVL.